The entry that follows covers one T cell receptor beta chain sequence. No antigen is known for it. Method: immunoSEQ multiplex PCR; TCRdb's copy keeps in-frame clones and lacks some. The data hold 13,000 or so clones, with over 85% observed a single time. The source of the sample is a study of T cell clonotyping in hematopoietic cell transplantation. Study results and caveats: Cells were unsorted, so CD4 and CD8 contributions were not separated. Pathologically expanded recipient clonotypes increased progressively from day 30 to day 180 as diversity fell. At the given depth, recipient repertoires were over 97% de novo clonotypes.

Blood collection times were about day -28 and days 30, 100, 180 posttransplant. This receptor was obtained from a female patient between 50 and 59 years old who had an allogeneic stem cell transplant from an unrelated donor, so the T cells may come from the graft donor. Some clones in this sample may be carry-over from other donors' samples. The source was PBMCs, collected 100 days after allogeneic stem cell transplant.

As DNA, the CDR3 is TGTGCCAGCAGCGTGCACGGAGAAGAGACCCAGTACTTC. Its protein is CASSVHGEETQYF. This sequence joins TRBV9 and TRBJ2-5; the D is unclear. Trimming shortened V by 2 bases and J by 3 bases, and 8 bases separated the two germline ends. CDR1 is SGDLS and CDR2 is YYNGEE in the germline V gene. The CDR3 length is 13 residues.